Included here is one T cell receptor (beta chain) sequence, with context. Its specificity is not known. The sample originates from a study of T cells in localized non-small cell lung cancer. Study-wide findings and caveats: Sequencing covered just one tumor region, so heterogeneity cannot be ruled out. Out of the top 100 tumor clones, a median around 57 were seen in adjacent lung. Uninvolved adjacent lung had more T cell clonality than any other tissue, topping tumor. In the blood, greater T cell density corresponded to longer overall survival.

The assay was immunoSEQ multiplex PCR, and TCRdb's table has in-frame clones only and misses some. The sample has 12,000 or so clones, around 80% seen once. Unmatched junction bases numbered 4, after V lost 6 bases and J lost 3 bases. The germline gives CDR1 MNHEY, CDR2 SVGAGI. The CDR3 runs 15 residues. This TCR derives from a male donor at least 60 years old with stage I lung adenocarcinoma. V gene TRBV6-5 combines with J gene TRBJ2-4; 11 nucleotides align to TRBD2. Sequencing was performed on peripheral blood, taken before any cancer treatment. CDR3 protein: CASREGLADKNIQYF. The CDR3 region has the DNA TGTGCCAGCAGGGAGGGACTAGCGGACAAAAACATTCAGTACTTC.